This TCR beta chain was captured in a study of T cells in tumors after PD-1 blockade (dated by TCRdb to the late 2010s). About the investigation overall: Patients were excluded if they had prior checkpoint blockade, use of systemic immunosuppressants, or recent radiotherapy or other anti-cancer therapy within 4 weeks. A subset of patients also received ongoing daily vismodegib 150 mg during anti-PD-1 treatment. RECIST version 1.1 was the standard used to evaluate clinical response. The study performed paired single-cell RNA and TCR sequencing on site-matched tumors from BCC or SCC patients before and after anti-PD-1 therapy. On average, peripheral blood samples had some 100,000 TCR templates (range roughly 24,000-257,772) and under 40,000 unique clonotypes. To compare clonotypes in blood versus tumor, bulk TCR sequencing was run on 10 peripheral blood samples drawn from four to six patients. Patients received pembrolizumab 200 mg every 3 weeks or cemiplimab 350 mg every 2 weeks. Study-level results and caveats: About two fifths of tumor TCR clonotypes were detected in blood, and some novel exhausted tumor clones were observed in pre-treatment blood, which was taken as suggesting peripheral recruitment. The source of novel T cell clones was not identified, and lymphoid organs or rare unexpanded clones within the tumor or the tumor periphery could be included among the possible sources.

This clone was counted a single time. The clone's antigen remains unknown. Qualities for individual bases were not recorded, and no much larger clone is one base off. This specimen's time point label, interpreted: before anti-PD-1 therapy. For bulk TCRbeta sequencing, genomic DNA was extracted from tumor biopsies or peripheral blood, and input amounts ranged from about 600 ng to 6,004 ng. Histologically proven advanced or metastatic basal or squamous cell carcinoma was present in all patients, all of whom were poor candidates for surgical resection. Of the 11 patients in the basal cell carcinoma cohort, about eight underwent bulk tumor TCR sequencing. The immunoSEQ platform was used for deep TCRbeta sequencing. As for the original processing: Only productive rearrangements were exported from the immunoSEQ Analyzer for further analysis. T cell phenotypes were assigned to bulk TCRbeta clonotypes by matching to single-cell RNA+TCR-seq clones sharing the same TCRbeta sequence. Clone enrichment in tumor was calculated as tumor frequency divided by PBMC frequency from bulk TCR sequencing. GLIPH was used to group TCRs into specificity groups, clusters of distinct TCRs likely recognizing common antigens via shared CDR3 motifs. What TCRdb holds here is the immuneACCESS table cut down to in-frame rearrangements. Part of the clones is not present; checked against another copy, under half of the missing clones reflect an unresolved V gene, and the others are unexplained. D and trimming come from the DNA, and the V and J calls and clone size come from that table. The table for this sample lists tens of thousands of clones; about four fifths of them were counted only once. Of the sample, around an eighth is held by the ten largest clones.

CDR1 and CDR2, looked up from the germline V gene, are SNHLY and FYNNEI. There are 14 amino acids in the CDR3, from cysteine to phenylalanine inclusive. Here the CDR3 DNA is all that survives: 42 bases in frame from base 1. Cut back by 0 bases and 6 bases, the V and J ends lie 11 bases apart. This receptor was obtained from a human donor with basal cell carcinoma. The chain was built from TRBV2 and TRBJ1-2; the D gene is not confidently resolved. Sequences were derived from PBMCs, sampled before anti-PD-1 treatment. The DNA sequence is TGTGCCAGCAGTGAAGCCTCGGTCGGGGATGGCTACACCTTC. This gives the protein CASSEASVGDGYTF.